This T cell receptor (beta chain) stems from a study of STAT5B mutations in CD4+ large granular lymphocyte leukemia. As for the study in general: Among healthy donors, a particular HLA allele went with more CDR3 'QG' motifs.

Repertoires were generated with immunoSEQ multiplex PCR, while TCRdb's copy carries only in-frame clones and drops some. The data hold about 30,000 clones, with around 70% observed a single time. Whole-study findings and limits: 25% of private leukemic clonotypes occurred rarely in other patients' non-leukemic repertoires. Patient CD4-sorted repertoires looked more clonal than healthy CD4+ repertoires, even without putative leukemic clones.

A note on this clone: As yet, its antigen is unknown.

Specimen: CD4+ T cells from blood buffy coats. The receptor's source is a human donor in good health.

CDR3 sequence reads: CASSQEGTGAAPETQYF. CDR3 bases: TGTGCCAGCAGCCAAGAAGGGACAGGGGCGGCCCCAGAGACCCAGTACTTC. V gene TRBV4-2 combines with J gene TRBJ2-5, with 10 bases matching TRBD1. V was pared by 0 bases and J by 4 bases, with 8 bases of the junction left unmatched. The germline CDR1 and CDR2 sequences are LGHNA and YNFKEQ. The CDR3 loop spans 17 amino acids.